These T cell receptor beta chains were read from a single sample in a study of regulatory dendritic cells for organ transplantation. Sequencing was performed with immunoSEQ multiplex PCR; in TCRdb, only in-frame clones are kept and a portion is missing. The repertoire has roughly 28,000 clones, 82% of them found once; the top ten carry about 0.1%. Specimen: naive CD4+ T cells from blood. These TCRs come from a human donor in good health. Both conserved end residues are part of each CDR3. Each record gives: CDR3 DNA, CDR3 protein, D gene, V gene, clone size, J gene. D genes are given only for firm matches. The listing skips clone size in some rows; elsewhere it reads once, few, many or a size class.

cdr3_nt: TGTGCCAGCAGGGATGGAGGGGATAATGAAAAACTGTTTTTT; cdr3_aa: CASRDGGDNEKLFF; d_call: -; v_call: TRBV2; clone_size: -; j_call: TRBJ1-4
cdr3_nt: TGTGCCAGCAGCCCCCACAGGGACTACTACGAGCAGTACTTC; cdr3_aa: CASSPHRDYYEQYF; d_call: -; v_call: TRBV11-1; clone_size: -; j_call: TRBJ2-7
cdr3_nt: TGTGCCAGCAGCTTAAGCATTGGGGGGGCGGGAACTGAAGCTTTCTTT; cdr3_aa: CASSLSIGGAGTEAFF; d_call: -; v_call: TRBV11-2; clone_size: -; j_call: TRBJ1-1
cdr3_nt: TGTGCCAGCAGCCCCTCGGGACAGGGCTACGAGCAGTACTTC; cdr3_aa: CASSPSGQGYEQYF; d_call: TRBD1; v_call: TRBV13; clone_size: -; j_call: TRBJ2-7
cdr3_nt: TGTGCCATCAGTCCCAGGGGATTCACTGAAGCTTTCTTT; cdr3_aa: CAISPRGFTEAFF; d_call: -; v_call: TRBV10-3; clone_size: once; j_call: TRBJ1-1
cdr3_nt: TGTGCCAGCAGCCAGGACAGGGGCGGCGGCTACACCTTC; cdr3_aa: CASSQDRGGGYTF; d_call: TRBD1; v_call: TRBV5-6; clone_size: -; j_call: TRBJ1-2
cdr3_nt: TGTGCCAGCAGCTTAGTGGGCGGGGGGAGCACAGATACGCAGTATTTT; cdr3_aa: CASSLVGGGSTDTQYF; d_call: TRBD2; v_call: TRBV7-2; clone_size: -; j_call: TRBJ2-3
cdr3_nt: TGTGCCCGAAACAGGAATTCACCCCTCCACTTT; cdr3_aa: CARNRNSPLHF; d_call: -; v_call: TRBV6-6; clone_size: few; j_call: TRBJ1-6
cdr3_nt: TGCGCCAGCAGCCTACAGGGGCTCAGCACCGGGGAGCTGTTTTTT; cdr3_aa: CASSLQGLSTGELFF; d_call: TRBD1; v_call: TRBV4-1; clone_size: -; j_call: TRBJ2-2
cdr3_nt: TGTGCCAGCAGCCGTGCGATGAGTTATGAAGTCGATACGCAGTATTTT; cdr3_aa: CASSRAMSYEVDTQYF; d_call: -; v_call: TRBV5-4; clone_size: -; j_call: TRBJ2-3
cdr3_nt: TGCGCCAGCAGCCAAGTATGGGGAGACACAGATACGCAGTATTTT; cdr3_aa: CASSQVWGDTDTQYF; d_call: -; v_call: TRBV4-1; clone_size: -; j_call: TRBJ2-3
cdr3_nt: TGTGCCAGCAGCTTAGTGTTCACAGGGAATAGCAATCAGCCCCAGCATTTT; cdr3_aa: CASSLVFTGNSNQPQHF; d_call: -; v_call: TRBV7-2; clone_size: -; j_call: TRBJ1-5
cdr3_nt: TGTGCCAGCAGTCGCGCAGGGGAAGCCATTCAGTACTTC; cdr3_aa: CASSRAGEAIQYF; d_call: -; v_call: TRBV6-5; clone_size: -; j_call: TRBJ2-4
cdr3_nt: TGTGCCAGCAGTGTTTCGGGGGGGCCCGATGAGCAGTTCTTC; cdr3_aa: CASSVSGGPDEQFF; d_call: TRBD2; v_call: TRBV2; clone_size: few; j_call: TRBJ2-1
cdr3_nt: TGCGCCAGCAGTGAGCAGGGCGAGGTTGGAGGCTACACCTTC; cdr3_aa: CASSEQGEVGGYTF; d_call: -; v_call: TRBV10-2; clone_size: -; j_call: TRBJ1-2
cdr3_nt: TGTGCCAGCTCACCTCGGCAGGGCAATGAGCAGTTCTTC; cdr3_aa: CASSPRQGNEQFF; d_call: -; v_call: TRBV18; clone_size: -; j_call: TRBJ2-1
cdr3_nt: TGTGCCAGCAGCTTAAGCGGGAGATCCACCGGGGAGCTGTTTTTT; cdr3_aa: CASSLSGRSTGELFF; d_call: TRBD2; v_call: TRBV13; clone_size: -; j_call: TRBJ2-2
cdr3_nt: TGTGCCAGCGGATGGCCCTACAGGGATTACGAGCAGTACTTC; cdr3_aa: CASGWPYRDYEQYF; d_call: -; v_call: TRBV2; clone_size: -; j_call: TRBJ2-7
cdr3_nt: TGTGCCAGCAGTCCACAGGGGGGAGGCAATCAGCCCCAGCATTTT; cdr3_aa: CASSPQGGGNQPQHF; d_call: TRBD1; v_call: TRBV28; clone_size: -; j_call: TRBJ1-5
cdr3_nt: TGTGCCATTCACCGGGGGGGGCCCCAAGAGACCCAGTACTTC; cdr3_aa: CAIHRGGPQETQYF; d_call: TRBD2; v_call: TRBV6-5; clone_size: -; j_call: TRBJ2-5
cdr3_nt: TGTGCCAGCAGATTGGGACAGGGAAGCTCCTATAATTCACCCCTCCACTTT; cdr3_aa: CASRLGQGSSYNSPLHF; d_call: TRBD1; v_call: TRBV11-3; clone_size: -; j_call: TRBJ1-6
cdr3_nt: TGTGCCAGCAGTAGACAGGGGGGCACAGATACGCAGTATTTT; cdr3_aa: CASSRQGGTDTQYF; d_call: TRBD1; v_call: TRBV9; clone_size: -; j_call: TRBJ2-3
cdr3_nt: TGCGCCAGCAGCTTAAAGACTAGCGGGGGCACAGATACGCAGTATTTT; cdr3_aa: CASSLKTSGGTDTQYF; d_call: TRBD2; v_call: TRBV5-1; clone_size: once; j_call: TRBJ2-3
cdr3_nt: TGCGCCAGCAGCCAAGATCCAACTTTTGAGCAGTTCTTC; cdr3_aa: CASSQDPTFEQFF; d_call: -; v_call: TRBV4-1; clone_size: once; j_call: TRBJ2-1
cdr3_nt: TGTGCCAGCAGACCAACAGTTCCCTACGAGCAGTACTTC; cdr3_aa: CASRPTVPYEQYF; d_call: -; v_call: TRBV6-1; clone_size: -; j_call: TRBJ2-7
cdr3_nt: TGTGCCAGCACCCGGGAGCTTGGGGCCAACGTCCTGACTTTC; cdr3_aa: CASTRELGANVLTF; d_call: -; v_call: TRBV11-3; clone_size: once; j_call: TRBJ2-6
cdr3_nt: TGTGCCAGCAATGCGGGGACAGGGGCCAACTACGAGCAGTACTTC; cdr3_aa: CASNAGTGANYEQYF; d_call: TRBD1; v_call: TRBV6-4; clone_size: -; j_call: TRBJ2-7
cdr3_nt: TGCGCCAGCAGCCAAGATGATGAGGTGGCTGGCTACACCTTC; cdr3_aa: CASSQDDEVAGYTF; d_call: -; v_call: TRBV4-3; clone_size: few; j_call: TRBJ1-2
cdr3_nt: TGCGCCAGCAGCTTGGAGCTAGCGGGGGCCTTGGAGCAGTTCTTC; cdr3_aa: CASSLELAGALEQFF; d_call: TRBD2; v_call: TRBV5-1; clone_size: once; j_call: TRBJ2-1
cdr3_nt: TGTGCCAGCAGCTTAGTAAGGACTAGCGGGGGTGGAGATACGCAGTATTTT; cdr3_aa: CASSLVRTSGGGDTQYF; d_call: TRBD2; v_call: TRBV7-2; clone_size: -; j_call: TRBJ2-3
cdr3_nt: TGTGCCAGCTCACCACCGGCGGTCAATGAGCAGTTCTTC; cdr3_aa: CASSPPAVNEQFF; d_call: -; v_call: TRBV18; clone_size: -; j_call: TRBJ2-1
cdr3_nt: TGTGCCAGCTCACCACCGGCTCGTTCTAACTATGGCTACACCTTC; cdr3_aa: CASSPPARSNYGYTF; d_call: -; v_call: TRBV18; clone_size: -; j_call: TRBJ1-2
cdr3_nt: TGTGCCAGCGGCCCAGGGGACAGATACAATGAGCAGTTCTTC; cdr3_aa: CASGPGDRYNEQFF; d_call: TRBD1; v_call: TRBV27; clone_size: -; j_call: TRBJ2-1
cdr3_nt: TGCGCCAGCAGCTTGGATGGGACAGCCACCTACGAGCAGTACTTC; cdr3_aa: CASSLDGTATYEQYF; d_call: TRBD1; v_call: TRBV5-1; clone_size: -; j_call: TRBJ2-7
cdr3_nt: TGTGCCAGCTCACCTCGCGGGGGGGCCCAAGAGACCCAGTACTTC; cdr3_aa: CASSPRGGAQETQYF; d_call: TRBD2; v_call: TRBV18; clone_size: -; j_call: TRBJ2-5
cdr3_nt: TGTGCCATCAGTGAGGGACAGGGCGTGGGAGCCCTCCACTTT; cdr3_aa: CAISEGQGVGALHF; d_call: TRBD1; v_call: TRBV10-3; clone_size: -; j_call: TRBJ1-6
cdr3_nt: TGTGCCAGCTCACCACCCCCCAGGGGGCTAAGCAATCAGCCCCAGCATTTT; cdr3_aa: CASSPPPRGLSNQPQHF; d_call: TRBD1; v_call: TRBV18; clone_size: once; j_call: TRBJ1-5
cdr3_nt: TGTGCCAGCAGCCACGGACAGCTGAATGAAAAACTGTTTTTT; cdr3_aa: CASSHGQLNEKLFF; d_call: -; v_call: TRBV7-8; clone_size: -; j_call: TRBJ1-4
cdr3_nt: TGTGCCAGCAGTCGAGTCTTGAACACTGAAGCTTTCTTT; cdr3_aa: CASSRVLNTEAFF; d_call: -; v_call: TRBV6-5; clone_size: once; j_call: TRBJ1-1
cdr3_nt: TGCGCCAGCAGCTTGGCCCAGGGGGCCCGTGAAAAACTGTTTTTT; cdr3_aa: CASSLAQGAREKLFF; d_call: TRBD1; v_call: TRBV5-1; clone_size: -; j_call: TRBJ1-4
cdr3_nt: TGTGCCAGCAGCTCCCCGGGACTCGGGTTCCAGGATGAGCAGTACTTC; cdr3_aa: CASSSPGLGFQDEQYF; d_call: -; v_call: TRBV7-9; clone_size: -; j_call: TRBJ2-7
cdr3_nt: TGTGCCAGCAATGACAGGGGGCCCGGCAATCAGCCCCAGCATTTT; cdr3_aa: CASNDRGPGNQPQHF; d_call: TRBD1; v_call: TRBV2; clone_size: few; j_call: TRBJ1-5
cdr3_nt: TGTGCCAGCTCGATGGGGACAGGGGGGAATAGCAATCAGCCCCAGCATTTT; cdr3_aa: CASSMGTGGNSNQPQHF; d_call: TRBD1; v_call: TRBV18; clone_size: -; j_call: TRBJ1-5
cdr3_nt: TGTGCCAGCAGCCCTGGGACAGGGCGAGAATATGGCTACACCTTC; cdr3_aa: CASSPGTGREYGYTF; d_call: TRBD1; v_call: TRBV11-2; clone_size: few; j_call: TRBJ1-2
cdr3_nt: TGTGCCAGCAGCGCCCGGACAGGGCCGTACACTGAAGCTTTCTTT; cdr3_aa: CASSARTGPYTEAFF; d_call: TRBD1; v_call: TRBV7-3; clone_size: -; j_call: TRBJ1-1
cdr3_nt: TGTGCCAGTCGGACTGGGGGCAATCAGCCCCAGCATTTT; cdr3_aa: CASRTGGNQPQHF; d_call: -; v_call: TRBV6-1; clone_size: -; j_call: TRBJ1-5
cdr3_nt: TGCGCCAGCAGCTCAGCGGGGGCGAGCTCCTACAATGAGCAGTTCTTC; cdr3_aa: CASSSAGASSYNEQFF; d_call: TRBD2; v_call: TRBV5-1; clone_size: -; j_call: TRBJ2-1
cdr3_nt: TGTGCCAGCAGCCGGGGGTTCTCCTACAATGAGCAGTTCTTC; cdr3_aa: CASSRGFSYNEQFF; d_call: -; v_call: TRBV7-9; clone_size: -; j_call: TRBJ2-1
cdr3_nt: TGTGCCAGCAGCTTAAGGACAGGGTACGGCTACACCTTC; cdr3_aa: CASSLRTGYGYTF; d_call: TRBD1; v_call: TRBV5-6; clone_size: -; j_call: TRBJ1-2
cdr3_nt: TGTGCCAGCCAGGGGTTCACTGAAGCTTTCTTT; cdr3_aa: CASQGFTEAFF; d_call: -; v_call: TRBV6-1; clone_size: -; j_call: TRBJ1-1
cdr3_nt: TGTGCCAGCAGTTTTCCCCGGACCAGGACAATGAACACTGAAGCTTTCTTT; cdr3_aa: CASSFPRTRTMNTEAFF; d_call: -; v_call: TRBV27; clone_size: -; j_call: TRBJ1-1
cdr3_nt: TGTGCCAGCTCACCACCCAGGGTTGTGAACACTGAAGCTTTCTTT; cdr3_aa: CASSPPRVVNTEAFF; d_call: -; v_call: TRBV18; clone_size: -; j_call: TRBJ1-1
cdr3_nt: TGTGCCAGCAGCCCCGAGGGGGGGGTGAGCACAGATACGCAGTATTTT; cdr3_aa: CASSPEGGVSTDTQYF; d_call: -; v_call: TRBV6-4; clone_size: -; j_call: TRBJ2-3
cdr3_nt: TGTGCCAGCAGCTTGGGACAAAACCAGCCCCAGCATTTT; cdr3_aa: CASSLGQNQPQHF; d_call: -; v_call: TRBV7-6; clone_size: -; j_call: TRBJ1-5
cdr3_nt: TGTGCCAGCAGACCAAGGGACAGCCTTTACGAGCAGTACTTC; cdr3_aa: CASRPRDSLYEQYF; d_call: TRBD1; v_call: TRBV7-8; clone_size: -; j_call: TRBJ2-7
cdr3_nt: TGTGCCAGCAGCTTACTGTTGGAGAAGACCCAGTACTTC; cdr3_aa: CASSLLLEKTQYF; d_call: -; v_call: TRBV7-2; clone_size: -; j_call: TRBJ2-5
cdr3_nt: TGTGCCAGCAGCAAGCGACCCACGAACACCGGGGAGCTGTTTTTT; cdr3_aa: CASSKRPTNTGELFF; d_call: -; v_call: TRBV13; clone_size: -; j_call: TRBJ2-2
cdr3_nt: TGTGCCAGCAGCCGGGGGGAGGGTGTGGAGACCCAGTACTTC; cdr3_aa: CASSRGEGVETQYF; d_call: TRBD2; v_call: TRBV5-4; clone_size: -; j_call: TRBJ2-5
cdr3_nt: TGCGCCAGCAGCTTGTCGGTCAGGGGGACAGATACGCAGTATTTT; cdr3_aa: CASSLSVRGTDTQYF; d_call: TRBD1; v_call: TRBV5-1; clone_size: -; j_call: TRBJ2-3